Listed here are 28 T cell receptor beta chains from one sample, sequenced in a study of cytomegalovirus exposure and HLA in healthy donors. Primers for the PCR totalled 60 Vbeta and 13 Jbeta. The data were produced by immunoSEQ multiplex PCR, yet TCRdb's version contains in-frame clones alone and is incomplete. The sample comprises around 190,000 clones, about four fifths of which are singletons, and more than 0.4% rests with the top ten. Sequences were obtained from PBMCs. These receptor sequences come from a woman aged 45-65 years in good health and CMV-seronegative.

CDR3 loop: CASSFEGGDLEQFF. CDR3 nucleotide sequence: TGTGCCAGCAGCTTTGAGGGGGGGGACCTTGAGCAGTTCTTC. The chain employs TRBV9 and TRBJ2-1; possibly TRBD2 for D (7 bases). The CDR3 runs 14 residues. V shed 4 bases and J shed 9 bases, with 17 bases lying between them. Per the germline V gene, CDR1 is SGDLS and CDR2 is YYNGEE. Using reference TRBV9 and TRBJ2-1 for the parts outside the CDR3, the full variable domain is DSGVTQTPKHLITATGQRVTLRCSPRSGDLSVYWYQQSLDQGLQFLIQYYNGEERAKGNILERFSAQQFPDLHSELNLSSLELGDSALYFCASSFEGGDLEQFFGPGTRLTVL.

The chain has TRBV5-6 and TRBJ2-7, with no clear D. The germline V gene has CDR1 SGHDT and CDR2 YYEEEE. There are 13 residues in the CDR3. With 2 bases removed from V and 0 bases from J, the gap between germline ends came to 6 bases. CDR3 region: CASSFYSSYEQYF. The DNA of the CDR3 is TGTGCCAGCAGCTTCTACAGCTCCTACGAGCAGTACTTC.

The chain carries TRBV28 and TRBJ1-1; a weak D match, TRBD1 (5 bases). CDR1 and CDR2 from the germline V gene are MDHEN and SYDVKM. The CDR3 spans 12 residues. V lost 6 bases and J 11 bases, leaving 16 bases between the germline ends. CDR3 DNA: TGTGCCAGCAGGGAGGGGCGCAGGGAGGCTTTCTTT. This encodes CASREGRREAFF.

Ten or more counts support this clone. The CDR3 protein is CASRMRYQETQYF. The CDR3 nucleotides read TGTGCCAGCAGAATGCGGTACCAAGAGACCCAGTACTTC. The V call is TRBV2, the J call TRBJ2-5; D is unclear. Trimming shortened V by 6 bases and J by 0 bases, and 8 bases separated the two germline ends. From germline, CDR1 is SNHLY and CDR2 FYNNEI. This CDR3 contains 13 residues.

V and J are TRBV28 and TRBJ2-2; D is possibly TRBD2 (5 bases). The CDR3 extends over 13 amino acids. V lost 2 bases and J lost 9, with 10 bases in between. The V gene's germline CDR1 is MDHEN and CDR2 SYDVKM. The CDR3 is CASSLERARELFF. In nucleotides, the CDR3 is TGTGCCAGCAGTTTAGAGAGGGCCCGGGAGCTGTTTTTT.

The chain carries TRBV18 and TRBJ1-1; 8 nucleotides align to TRBD1. The CDR3 loop spans 14 amino acids. Germline-derived CDR1 and CDR2 are KGHSH and LQKENI. J lost 0 bases, V lost 6 bases, and 3 bases had no gene match. The DNA for the CDR3 is TGTGCCAGCTCCGACAGGGGAATGAACACTGAAGCTTTCTTT. It yields the protein CASSDRGMNTEAFF.

This chain connects TRBV6-5 to TRBJ2-2; 9 bases are shared with TRBD1. CDR3 length equals 14 residues. CDR1 and CDR2 (germline): MNHEY, SVGAGI. The V segment lost 8 bases and the J segment 5 bases; nucleotides outside the gene matches: 6. In nucleotides, the CDR3 is TGTGCCAGCGGACAGGGGTTTAAGACCGGGGAGCTGTTTTTT. It yields the protein CASGQGFKTGELFF.

This chain joins TRBV5-4 and TRBJ2-5, with 7 bases aligning to TRBD2. V lost 4 bases to trimming and J lost 2 bases; unmatched junction nucleotides: 11. Germline V gene lookup returns CDR1 SGHNT and CDR2 YYREEE (reference sequence). The CDR3 contains 16 residues. The CDR3 DNA follows: TGTGCCAGCAGCCAAGAAGGACGCGGGGGACAAGAGACCCAGTACTTC. The encoded protein is CASSQEGRGGQETQYF.

V is TRBV5-1 and J is TRBJ2-2, with TRBD1 matching 9 bases. CDR1 SGHRS and CDR2 YFSETQ come from the germline V gene. The V gene end was trimmed by 3 bases and the J gene end by 3 bases; junction bases not matched to a gene: 6. The CDR3 runs to 16 residues. The CDR3 region has the DNA TGCGCCAGCAGCTCCGGACGGACAGGGGACACCGGGGAGCTGTTTTTT. Translation gives CASSSGRTGDTGELFF.

The V call is TRBV5-4, the J call TRBJ2-5; D possibly corresponds to TRBD1 (6 bases). Germline V gene lookup returns CDR1 SGHNT and CDR2 YYREEE (reference sequence). This CDR3 contains 13 residues. Between the trimmed V and J ends, which lost 4 bases and 5 bases, there was a span of 12 bases. CDR3 amino acids: CASSMTGGETQYF. Here the CDR3 DNA reads TGTGCCAGCAGCATGACAGGCGGGGAGACCCAGTACTTC.

The chain couples TRBV7-6 to TRBJ2-1, with 13 bases identical to TRBD2. The CDR3 totals 19 residues. V was pared by 8 bases and J by 0 bases, with 13 bases of the junction left unmatched. Germline lookup yields CDR1 SGHVS and CDR2 FNYEAQ. The CDR3 DNA reads TGTGCCAGCGGCCAACGACTAGCGGGGGGCTCGAGCTCCTACAATGAGCAGTTCTTC. As protein: CASGQRLAGGSSSYNEQFF.

CDR3 DNA sequence: TGTGCCAGCAAAAGGCAGGGTAGTACTGAAGCTTTCTTT. Protein sequence: CASKRQGSTEAFF. This chain uses TRBV9 with TRBJ1-1; the D gene is possibly TRBD1 (5 bases). CDR3 length: 13 residues. V lost 6 bases, J lost 5 bases, and 14 bases lay in between. From germline, CDR1 is SGDLS and CDR2 YYNGEE. Drawing the rest from reference TRBV9 and TRBJ1-1, the complete variable domain is DSGVTQTPKHLITATGQRVTLRCSPRSGDLSVYWYQQSLDQGLQFLIQYYNGEERAKGNILERFSAQQFPDLHSELNLSSLELGDSALYFCASKRQGSTEAFFGQGTRLTVV.

The rearrangement uses TRBV2 and TRBJ2-3, with 7 bases matching TRBD1. Germline assignment: CDR1 SNHLY and CDR2 FYNNEI. The V gene end was trimmed by 2 bases and the J gene end by 0 bases; junction bases not matched to a gene: 5. The CDR3 contains 16 residues. In DNA form, the CDR3 reads TGTGCCAGCAGTGAATGGCGAGGGGGCAGCACAGATACGCAGTATTTT. Protein: CASSEWRGGSTDTQYF.

The V gene is TRBV2, the J gene TRBJ2-3; 15 bases map to TRBD2. The germline V gene has CDR1 SNHLY and CDR2 FYNNEI. Unmatched junction bases numbered 17, after V lost 8 bases and J lost 5 bases. This CDR3 is built from 19 residues. In nucleotides, the CDR3 is TGTGCCAGCGCCCTGGGACTAGCGGGGGGCCTCGCCGGGGTAGATACGCAGTATTTT. Residues: CASALGLAGGLAGVDTQYF. The complete variable domain, with remaining parts taken from reference TRBV2 and TRBJ2-3, reads EPEVTQTPSHQVTQMGQEVILRCVPISNHLYFYWYRQILGQKVEFLVSFYNNEISEKSEIFDDQFSVERPDGSNFTLKIRSTKLEDSAMYFCASALGLAGGLAGVDTQYFGPGTRLTVL.

The chain has TRBV7-9 and TRBJ2-7, with a tentative D call TRBD2 (5 bases). The CDR3 covers 13 residues. V was shortened by 5 bases and J by 3 bases, with 11 bases between the two germline ends. Germline V CDR1 and CDR2: SEHNR, FQNEAQ (reference sequence). The CDR3 DNA reads as TGTGCCAGCAGCCCGGGGTACTACTACGAGCAGTACTTC. This gives the protein CASSPGYYYEQYF.

This rearrangement joins TRBV28 to TRBJ2-2; no reliable D call. This CDR3 comprises 14 residues. CDR1 and CDR2 from the germline V gene are MDHEN and SYDVKM. The V and J ends lost 3 bases and 1 base respectively, with 6 bases between them. The CDR3 bases are TGTGCCAGCAGTTTCACTGTGAACACCGGGGAGCTGTTTTTT. It specifies CASSFTVNTGELFF.

The gene calls are TRBV4-1 and TRBJ2-7; 13 bases agree with TRBD2. V was clipped by 4 bases and J by 5 bases; unmatched bases: 14. This CDR3 comprises 18 residues. Germline V lookup: CDR1 MGHRA, CDR2 YSYEKL. The CDR3 sequence is CASSPTWTSGSIDHEQYF. DNA of the CDR3: TGCGCCAGCAGCCCCACTTGGACTAGCGGGAGTATAGACCACGAGCAGTACTTC.

This CDR3 reads CASSDQLAGNNEQFF. The CDR3 DNA follows: TGTGCCAGCAGTGACCAACTAGCGGGAAACAATGAGCAGTTCTTC. This chain uses TRBV2 with TRBJ2-1; 10 bases align to TRBD2. CDR3 length: 15 amino acids. Per germline, CDR1 SNHLY and CDR2 FYNNEI. Unmatched junction bases numbered 4, after V lost 3 bases and J lost 5 bases. The full variable domain, completed using reference TRBV2 and TRBJ2-1, is EPEVTQTPSHQVTQMGQEVILRCVPISNHLYFYWYRQILGQKVEFLVSFYNNEISEKSEIFDDQFSVERPDGSNFTLKIRSTKLEDSAMYFCASSDQLAGNNEQFFGPGTRLTVL.

The chain employs TRBV5-1 and TRBJ2-2; 10 bases match TRBD2. This CDR3 has 19 residues. V gave up 4 bases and J gave up 7 bases; unmatched junction bases: 19. The germline gives CDR1 SGHRS, CDR2 YFSETQ. This chain's CDR3 is CASSQTNSGGEGRRGELFF. DNA of the CDR3: TGCGCCAGCAGCCAAACTAACAGCGGGGGGGAAGGCCGGCGCGGGGAGCTGTTTTTT.

This rearrangement joins TRBV2 to TRBJ1-3, with 7 bases fitting TRBD1. This CDR3 region has 15 residues. The V and J ends lost 6 bases and 0 bases, in that order; junction bases with no gene match: 5. CDR1 SNHLY and CDR2 FYNNEI come from the germline V gene. The chain's CDR3 is CASRGDSSSGNTIYF. CDR3 in DNA: TGTGCCAGCAGAGGGGACAGCAGCTCTGGAAACACCATATATTTT.

The chain is built from TRBV4-1 and TRBJ1-1, with D hard to call. CDR1 is MGHRA, CDR2 YSYEKL, per germline. The germline V and J ends were trimmed by 0 bases and 0 bases, with 5 bases remaining between them. CDR3 length: 14 residues. CDR3 region: CASSQDSVNTEAFF. The CDR3 nucleotides are TGCGCCAGCAGCCAAGATTCAGTGAACACTGAAGCTTTCTTT.

This chain joins TRBV7-4 and TRBJ1-2; weak D call: TRBD1 (6 bases). V lost 4 bases, J lost 1 base, and 13 bases lay in between. The CDR3 sequence is 15 residues long. Germline V CDR1 and CDR2: SGHVT, SQSDAQ. This CDR3 is CASSYWGPGNYGYTF. CDR3 nucleotide sequence: TGTGCCAGCAGCTATTGGGGGCCCGGTAACTATGGCTACACCTTC. Based on the CDR3 plus reference TRBV7-4 and TRBJ1-2, the full variable domain is GAGVSQSPRYKVAKRGRDVALRCDSISGHVTLYWYRQTLGQGSEVLTYSQSDAQRDKSGRPSGRFSAERPERSVSTLKIQRTEQGDSAVYLCASSYWGPGNYGYTFGSGTRLTVV.

V and J are TRBV13 and TRBJ2-7, with D unclear. CDR1 PRHDT and CDR2 FYEKMQ come from the germline V gene (reference sequence). The CDR3 loop spans 13 amino acids. V was pared by 3 bases and J by 4 bases, with 10 bases between. The CDR3 loop is CASSFSGHYEQYF. CDR3 sequence (DNA): TGTGCCAGCAGCTTCTCAGGTCATTACGAGCAGTACTTC.

The V and J genes are TRBV5-1 and TRBJ2-7; D may be TRBD1 (5 bases). V was cut by 2 bases and J by 5 bases, with 8 bases left in between. The CDR3 extends over 12 amino acids. Germline values: CDR1 SGHRS, CDR2 YFSETQ. CDR3 coding DNA: TGCGCCAGCAGCTTTACAGGCGACGAGCAGTACTTC. It codes for CASSFTGDEQYF.

V and J are TRBV28 and TRBJ1-5; 7 bases fit TRBD1. The CDR3 extends over 12 amino acids. Germline assignment: CDR1 MDHEN and CDR2 SYDVKM. DNA of the CDR3: TGTCTGACAGGGACTAGCAATCAGCCCCAGCATTTT. Its translation: CLTGTSNQPQHF.

A few counts support this clone. This sequence joins TRBV7-8 and TRBJ2-4; D is unresolved. The germline CDR1 and CDR2 sequences are SGHVS and FQNEAQ. The CDR3 sequence is 15 residues long. With 4 bases removed from V and 0 bases from J, the gap between germline ends came to 10 bases. The CDR3 DNA reads TGTGCCAGCAGCTATGCAGCGCTAGCCAAAAACATTCAGTACTTC. The encoded protein is CASSYAALAKNIQYF.

The chain recombines TRBV7-6 with TRBJ2-6, with D possibly TRBD2 on 6 matching bases. The CDR3 is made up of 15 amino acids. Germline CDR1 SGHVS, CDR2 FNYEAQ. Deletions cut 8 bases from V and 0 bases from J, with 11 bases between. CDR3 in DNA: TGTGCCAGCGGAGGGGCGAGCTCTGGGGCCAACGTCCTGACTTTC. Protein sequence: CASGGASSGANVLTF. Supplemented by reference TRBV7-6 and TRBJ2-6, the full variable domain reads GAGVSQSPRYKVTKRGQDVALRCDPISGHVSLYWYRQALGQGPEFLTYFNYEAQQDKSGLPNDRFSAERPEGSISTLTIQRTEQRDSAMYRCASGGASSGANVLTFGAGSRLTVL.

This chain connects TRBV13 to TRBJ2-1; a weak D match, TRBD2 (6 bases). Trimming removed 0 bases from V and 8 bases from J, with 14 bases in between. Looked up from germline, CDR1 is PRHDT and CDR2 is FYEKMQ (reference sequence). CDR3 size: 15 residues. The CDR3: CASSLGPGLPHEQFF. For the CDR3, the DNA is TGTGCCAGCAGCTTAGGCCCGGGACTCCCCCATGAGCAGTTCTTC.